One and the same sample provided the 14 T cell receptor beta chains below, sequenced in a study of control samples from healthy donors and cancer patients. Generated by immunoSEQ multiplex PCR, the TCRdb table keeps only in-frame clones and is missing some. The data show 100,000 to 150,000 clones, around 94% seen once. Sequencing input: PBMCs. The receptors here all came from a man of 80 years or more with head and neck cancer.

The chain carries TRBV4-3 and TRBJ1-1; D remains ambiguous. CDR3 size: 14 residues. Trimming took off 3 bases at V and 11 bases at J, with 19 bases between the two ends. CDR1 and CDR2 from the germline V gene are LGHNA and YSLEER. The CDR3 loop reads CASSQVGAGMLAFF. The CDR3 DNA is TGCGCCAGCAGCCAGGTTGGAGCTGGGATGCTGGCTTTCTTT.

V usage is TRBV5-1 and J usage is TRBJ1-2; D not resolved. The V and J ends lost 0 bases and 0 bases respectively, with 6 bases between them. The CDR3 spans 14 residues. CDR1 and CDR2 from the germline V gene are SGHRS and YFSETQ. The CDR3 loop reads CASSLGPSNYGYTF. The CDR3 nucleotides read TGCGCCAGCAGCTTGGGGCCGTCTAACTATGGCTACACCTTC.

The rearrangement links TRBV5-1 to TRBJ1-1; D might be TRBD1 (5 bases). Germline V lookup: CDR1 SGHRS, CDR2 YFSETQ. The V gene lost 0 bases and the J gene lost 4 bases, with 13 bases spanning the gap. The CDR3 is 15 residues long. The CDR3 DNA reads TGCGCCAGCAGCTTGGGGGCTGGGGGGACCACTGAAGCTTTCTTT. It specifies CASSLGAGGTTEAFF. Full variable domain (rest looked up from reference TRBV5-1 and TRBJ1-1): KAGVTQTPRYLIKTRGQQVTLSCSPISGHRSVSWYQQTPGQGLQFLFEYFSETQRNKGNFPGRFSGRQFSNSRSEMNVSTLELGDSALYLCASSLGAGGTTEAFFGQGTRLTVV.

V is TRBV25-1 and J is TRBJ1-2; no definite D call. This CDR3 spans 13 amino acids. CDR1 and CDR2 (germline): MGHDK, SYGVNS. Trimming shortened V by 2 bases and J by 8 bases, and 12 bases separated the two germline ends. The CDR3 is CASSEGVWRGYTF. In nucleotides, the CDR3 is TGTGCCAGCAGTGAAGGGGTTTGGCGAGGCTACACCTTC.

In DNA, the CDR3 is TGTGCCAGCAGCCCCTCCGGGACAGCGAACAATGAGCAGTTCTTC. This translates into CASSPSGTANNEQFF. This rearrangement joins TRBV11-2 to TRBJ2-1, with 7 nucleotides matching TRBD1. Germline V gene data show CDR1 as SGHAT and CDR2 as FQNNGV. This CDR3 is 15 amino acids long. V lost 5 bases, J lost 5 bases, and 9 bases stayed unmatched.

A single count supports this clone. CDR3 in amino acids: CASSQDLAGELFF. The CDR3 DNA reads TGTGCCAGCAGCCAAGATCTAGCCGGGGAGCTGTTTTTT. This sequence joins TRBV14 and TRBJ2-2, with D uncertain. V dropped 0 bases and J dropped 6 bases, with 5 bases sitting between them. The germline V gene encodes CDR1 SGHDN and CDR2 FVKESK. The CDR3 totals 13 residues.

For the CDR3, the DNA is TGTGCCAGCAGCTTAGCTGGGGAAACCCACTTT. This sequence encodes CASSLAGETHF. The V and J genes are TRBV11-2 and TRBJ1-6, with D uncertain. The CDR3 is 11 amino acids. The germline gives CDR1 SGHAT, CDR2 FQNNGV. The V end lost 1 base, the J end lost 18 bases, and 10 bases lay between the germline ends.

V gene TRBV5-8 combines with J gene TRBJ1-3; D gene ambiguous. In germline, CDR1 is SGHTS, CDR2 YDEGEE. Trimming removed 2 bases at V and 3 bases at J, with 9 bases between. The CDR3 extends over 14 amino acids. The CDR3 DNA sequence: TGTGCCAGCAGCTTTGTTACAGTTGGAAACACCATATATTTT. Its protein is CASSFVTVGNTIYF.

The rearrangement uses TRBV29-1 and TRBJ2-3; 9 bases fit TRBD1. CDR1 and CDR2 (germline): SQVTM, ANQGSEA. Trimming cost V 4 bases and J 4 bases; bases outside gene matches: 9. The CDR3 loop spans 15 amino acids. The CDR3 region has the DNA TGCAGCGTTGTTCGACCGACAGGGGGGCCAGATACGCAGTATTTT. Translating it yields CSVVRPTGGPDTQYF.

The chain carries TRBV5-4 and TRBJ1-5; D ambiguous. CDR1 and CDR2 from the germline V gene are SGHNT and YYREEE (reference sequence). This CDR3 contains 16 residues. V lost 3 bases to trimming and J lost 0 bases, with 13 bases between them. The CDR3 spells CASSSGPSSSNQPQHF. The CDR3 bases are TGTGCCAGCAGCTCCGGGCCGTCAAGTAGCAATCAGCCCCAGCATTTT. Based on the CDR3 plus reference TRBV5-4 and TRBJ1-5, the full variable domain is ETGVTQSPTHLIKTRGQQVTLRCSSQSGHNTVSWYQQALGQGPQFIFQYYREEENGRGNFPPRFSGLQFPNYSSELNVNALELDDSALYLCASSSGPSSSNQPQHFGDGTRLSIL.

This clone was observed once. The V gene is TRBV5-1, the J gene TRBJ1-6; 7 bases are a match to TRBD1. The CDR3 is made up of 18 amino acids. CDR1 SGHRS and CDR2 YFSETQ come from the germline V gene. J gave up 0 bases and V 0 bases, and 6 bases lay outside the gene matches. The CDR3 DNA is TGCGCCAGCAGCTTGGGGAGCAGGGGGAGCTCCTATAATTCACCCCTCCACTTT. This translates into CASSLGSRGSSYNSPLHF.

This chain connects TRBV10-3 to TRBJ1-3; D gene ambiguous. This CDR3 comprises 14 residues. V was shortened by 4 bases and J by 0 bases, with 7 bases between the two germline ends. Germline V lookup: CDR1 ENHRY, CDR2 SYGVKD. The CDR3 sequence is CAISVRSSGNTIYF. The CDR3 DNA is TGTGCCATCAGTGTTCGGAGCTCTGGAAACACCATATATTTT.

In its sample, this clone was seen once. The CDR3 DNA follows: TGTGCCAGCAGCCGATCGGGGGGAGAGAATGAGCAGTTCTTC. Translating it yields CASSRSGGENEQFF. The chain has TRBV4-2 and TRBJ2-1; 7 bases are shared with TRBD2. V lost 4 bases to trimming and J lost 7 bases; unmatched junction nucleotides: 7. CDR3 length: 14 amino acids. Germline-derived CDR1 and CDR2 are LGHNA and YNFKEQ.

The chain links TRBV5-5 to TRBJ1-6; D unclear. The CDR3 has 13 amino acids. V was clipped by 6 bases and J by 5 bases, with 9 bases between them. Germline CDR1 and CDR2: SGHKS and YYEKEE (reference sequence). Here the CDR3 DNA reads TGTGCCAGCAAAGGGCCGGATAATTCACCCCTCCACTTT. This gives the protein CASKGPDNSPLHF.